These 13 T cell receptor beta chains share one sample of origin, sequenced in a study of breast tumors, draining lymph nodes, adjacent tissues listed by TCRdb under 2016. Libraries came from multiplex PCR. TCRdb records Illumina HiSeq 2000 as the sequencer. In-frame beta chains were kept once TCRdb had trimmed the public reads at Q25 with fastp and called clones with MiXCR. Entries that share a CDR3 protein sequence are merged under the most common genes and DNA. The sample table shows tens of thousands of distinct CDR3 sequences, and around 45% are seen once. The leading ten clones occupy about 10% of the sample. Sequencing was done on a sample of breast tumor tissue. Receptors were obtained from a female donor with breast cancer. Some clones in this sample may be carry-over from other donors' samples.

At least ten counts were recorded for this clonotype. A much larger clonotype is one base distant, so this may be a read error. The V gene is TRBV28, the J gene TRBJ1-2; tentatively, D is TRBD1 (6 bases). The CDR3 spans 13 residues. Germline-derived CDR1 and CDR2 are MDHEN and SYDVKM. The V gene lost 7 bases and the J gene lost 7 bases, with 16 bases spanning the gap. The CDR3 spells CASIGAGAGGYTF. The CDR3 DNA follows: TGTGCCAGCATCGGCGCAGGGGCCGGTGGCTACACCTTC.

The chain employs TRBV29-1 and TRBJ2-2; weak D call: TRBD2 (5 bases). Germline CDR1 and CDR2: SQVTM and ANQGSEA. V shed 6 bases and J shed 8 bases, with 7 bases lying between them. This CDR3 is 10 amino acids long. In nucleotides, the CDR3 is TGCAGCGTCCGGACTGGGGAGCTGTTTTTT. It translates to CSVRTGELFF.

Only a few counts were recorded for this clonotype. V gene TRBV3-1 combines with J gene TRBJ1-1; D is undetermined. The CDR3 contains 15 residues. V shed 3 bases and J shed 3 bases, with 14 bases lying between them. From germline, CDR1 is LGHDT and CDR2 YNNKEL (reference sequence). CDR3 amino acids: CASSQGVSSDTEAFF. The CDR3 bases are TGTGCCAGCAGCCAGGGCGTGAGTTCGGACACTGAAGCTTTCTTT.

There are many counts of this clonotype. The rearrangement joins TRBV20-1 to TRBJ2-7; TRBD1 is a possible D gene (7 bases). The CDR3 is 13 amino acids. CDR1 is DFQATT and CDR2 is SNEGSKA in the germline V gene (reference sequence). Trimming took off 4 bases at V and 3 bases at J, with 13 bases between the two ends. CDR3 amino acids: CSATRQGLYEQYF. The CDR3 coding sequence is TGCAGTGCTACCAGACAGGGACTCTACGAGCAGTACTTC.

This chain uses TRBV3-1 with TRBJ2-2, with D hard to call. V was pared by 7 bases and J by 6 bases, with 18 bases between. Germline CDR1 is LGHDT and CDR2 is YNNKEL (reference sequence). The CDR3 totals 15 residues. This CDR3 reads CASNALGNPPGELFF. Written as DNA, the CDR3 is TGTGCCAGCAACGCGTTAGGGAACCCCCCCGGGGAGCTGTTTTTT.

Worth noting for this clonotype: This may arise from a read error, as a much more abundant clone is one base away. This chain connects TRBV12-3 or TRBV12-4 to TRBJ2-7; TRBD2 aligns across 7 bases. The CDR3 is made up of 14 amino acids. The CDR3 here is CASSLGLDLYEQCF. CDR3 in DNA: TGTGCCAGCAGTCTTGGACTAGACCTCTACGAGCAGTGCTTC.

On this clonotype itself: This may stem from a read error, because a much larger clone lies one nucleotide away. CDR3 protein: CASGYVRSTDTQYF. Here the CDR3 DNA reads TGTGCCAGCGGTTACGTCAGGAGCACAGATACGCAGTATTTT. The chain links TRBV6-5 to TRBJ2-3; D is ambiguous. The CDR3 extends over 14 amino acids. CDR1 and CDR2 (germline): MNHEY, SVGAGI.

The chain recombines TRBV4-1 with TRBJ2-7; no firm D call. The V end lost 2 bases, the J end lost 1 base, and 9 bases lay between the germline ends. The CDR3 length is 14 residues. CDR1 MGHRA and CDR2 YSYEKL come from the germline V gene. DNA of the CDR3: TGCGCCAGCAGCCAATCGTTGGGGTCCTACGAGCAGTACTTC. Translation gives CASSQSLGSYEQYF.

The sample holds a few counts of this clonotype. This chain links TRBV2 with TRBJ1-6; the D gene is possibly TRBD1 (6 bases). This CDR3 has 13 amino acids. Germline CDR1 is SNHLY and CDR2 is FYNNEI. V lost 10 bases and J lost 5, with 12 bases in between. For the CDR3, the DNA is TGTGCCACGGACAGAAAGCATAATTCACCCCTCCACTTT. Amino acid sequence: CATDRKHNSPLHF.

This clonotype was counted at least ten times. The chain recombines TRBV7-2 with TRBJ2-1; D perhaps matches TRBD2 (6 bases). The CDR3 consists of 15 residues. V lost 7 bases to trimming and J lost 6 bases, with 19 bases between them. From germline, CDR1 is SGHTA and CDR2 FQGNSA. Here the CDR3 DNA reads TGTGCCAGCACCTTCTCCCGGGCGGGACGCAATGAGCAGTTCTTC. Its protein is CASTFSRAGRNEQFF. The entire variable domain, with the rest obtained from reference TRBV7-2 and TRBJ2-1, is as follows: GAGVSQSPSNKVTEKGKDVELRCDPISGHTALYWYRQSLGQGLEFLIYFQGNSAPDKSGLPSDRFSAERTGGSVSTLTIQRTQQEDSAVYLCASTFSRAGRNEQFFGPGTRLTVL.

At least ten counts were recorded for this clonotype. The chain has TRBV5-1 and TRBJ2-7; D possibly corresponds to TRBD2 (6 bases). Trimming shortened V by 4 bases and J by 3 bases, and 14 bases separated the two germline ends. Germline V gene sequence: CDR1 SGHRS, CDR2 YFSETQ. The CDR3 has 14 residues. The CDR3 reads CASSPRLGGYEQYF. The CDR3 DNA follows: TGCGCCAGCAGCCCGAGACTGGGGGGCTACGAGCAGTACTTC.

The V call is TRBV19, the J call TRBJ2-1; 10 positions agree with TRBD2. The CDR3 has 18 residues. The ends lost 6 bases at V and 0 bases at J; junction bases unmatched: 11. Germline CDR1 and CDR2: LNHDA and SQIVND (reference sequence). The DNA of the CDR3 is TGTGCCAGTAGGGAGCGGGCTAGCGGGAGCCTCTCCTACAATGAGCAGTTCTTC. The encoded protein is CASRERASGSLSYNEQFF.

This clonotype was detected ten times or more. The rearrangement links TRBV7-8 to TRBJ2-5; D is undetermined. Looked up from germline, CDR1 is SGHVS and CDR2 is FQNEAQ. The V end lost 5 bases, the J end lost 9 bases, and 10 bases lay between the germline ends. CDR3 length: 11 amino acids. The CDR3 loop is CASSPQLAQYF. As DNA, the CDR3 is TGTGCCAGCAGCCCGCAGTTGGCCCAGTACTTC.